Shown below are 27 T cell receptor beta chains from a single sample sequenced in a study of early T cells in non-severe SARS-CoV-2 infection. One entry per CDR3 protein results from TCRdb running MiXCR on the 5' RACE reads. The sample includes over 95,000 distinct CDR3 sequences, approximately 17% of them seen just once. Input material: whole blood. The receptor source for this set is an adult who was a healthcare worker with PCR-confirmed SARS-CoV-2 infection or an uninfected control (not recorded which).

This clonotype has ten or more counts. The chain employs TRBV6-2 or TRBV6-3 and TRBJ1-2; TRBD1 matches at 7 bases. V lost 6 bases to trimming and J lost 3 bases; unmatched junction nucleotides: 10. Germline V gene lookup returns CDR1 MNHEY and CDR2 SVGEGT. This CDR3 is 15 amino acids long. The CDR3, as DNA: TGTGCCAGCAGCGACCCAGGGGGGACGGACTATGGCTACACCTTC. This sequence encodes CASSDPGGTDYGYTF.

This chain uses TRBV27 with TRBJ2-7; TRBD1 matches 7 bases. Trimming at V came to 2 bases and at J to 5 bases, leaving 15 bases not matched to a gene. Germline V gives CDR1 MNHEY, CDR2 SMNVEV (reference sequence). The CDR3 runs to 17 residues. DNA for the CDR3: TGTGCCAGCAGTTTAGATCCCCAATCCAAAACAGGGGACGAGCAGTACTTC. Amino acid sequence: CASSLDPQSKTGDEQYF.

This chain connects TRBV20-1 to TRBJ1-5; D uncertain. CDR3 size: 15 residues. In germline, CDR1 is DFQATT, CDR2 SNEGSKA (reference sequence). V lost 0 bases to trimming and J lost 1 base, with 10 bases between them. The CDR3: CSARDRPGSNQPQHF. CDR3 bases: TGCAGTGCTAGAGATCGACCAGGAAGCAATCAGCCCCAGCATTTT.

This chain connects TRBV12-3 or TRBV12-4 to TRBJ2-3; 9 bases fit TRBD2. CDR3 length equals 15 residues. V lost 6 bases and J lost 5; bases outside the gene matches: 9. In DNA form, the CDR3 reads TGTGCCAGCAGCCCTATTAGCGGGGGAGGAGATACGCAGTATTTT. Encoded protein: CASSPISGGGDTQYF.

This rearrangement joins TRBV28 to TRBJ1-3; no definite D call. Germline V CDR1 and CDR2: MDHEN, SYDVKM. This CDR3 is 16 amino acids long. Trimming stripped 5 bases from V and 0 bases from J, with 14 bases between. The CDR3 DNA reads TGTGCCAGCAGTACTATCGACGGGTACTCTGGAAACACCATATATTTT. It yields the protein CASSTIDGYSGNTIYF.

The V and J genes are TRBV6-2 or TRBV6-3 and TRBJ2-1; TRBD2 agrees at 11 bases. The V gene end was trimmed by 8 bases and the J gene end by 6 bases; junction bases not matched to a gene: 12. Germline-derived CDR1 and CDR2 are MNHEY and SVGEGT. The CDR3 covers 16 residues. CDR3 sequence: CASSITLAGGSNEQFF. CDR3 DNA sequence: TGTGCCAGCTCTATTACTCTAGCGGGAGGATCCAATGAGCAGTTCTTC.

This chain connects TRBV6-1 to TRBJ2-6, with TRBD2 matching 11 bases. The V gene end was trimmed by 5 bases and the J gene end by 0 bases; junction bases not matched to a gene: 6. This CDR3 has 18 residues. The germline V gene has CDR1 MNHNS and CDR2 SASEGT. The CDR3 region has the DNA TGTGCCAGCAGTCCCATTAGCGGGGGGGCCTCTGGGGCCAACGTCCTGACTTTC. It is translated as CASSPISGGASGANVLTF.

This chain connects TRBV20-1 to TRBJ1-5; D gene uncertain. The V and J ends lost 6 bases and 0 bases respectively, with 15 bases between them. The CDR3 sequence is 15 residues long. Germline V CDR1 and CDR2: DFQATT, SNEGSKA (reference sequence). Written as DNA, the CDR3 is TGCAGTGCCGCTGACCGGGCGGGTAGCAATCAGCCCCAGCATTTT. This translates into CSAADRAGSNQPQHF.

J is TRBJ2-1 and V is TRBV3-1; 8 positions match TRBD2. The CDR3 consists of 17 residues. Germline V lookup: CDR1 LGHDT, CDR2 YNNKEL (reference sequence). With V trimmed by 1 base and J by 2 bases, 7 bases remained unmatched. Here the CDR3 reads CASSQGRYGGAYNEQFF. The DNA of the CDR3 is TGTGCCAGCAGCCAAGGCCGATACGGGGGGGCCTACAATGAGCAGTTCTTC.

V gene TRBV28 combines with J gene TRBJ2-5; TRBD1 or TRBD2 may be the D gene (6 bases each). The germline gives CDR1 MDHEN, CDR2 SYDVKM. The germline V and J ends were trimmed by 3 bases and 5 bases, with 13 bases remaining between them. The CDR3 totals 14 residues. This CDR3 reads CASSFSGAGETQYF. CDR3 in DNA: TGTGCCAGCAGTTTCTCGGGGGCTGGTGAGACCCAGTACTTC.

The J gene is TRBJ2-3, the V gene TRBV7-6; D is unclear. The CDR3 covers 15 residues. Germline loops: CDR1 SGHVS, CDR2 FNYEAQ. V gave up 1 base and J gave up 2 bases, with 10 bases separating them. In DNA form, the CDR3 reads TGTGCCAGCAGCTTAGTAGGCAGTCCCACAGATACGCAGTATTTT. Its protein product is CASSLVGSPTDTQYF. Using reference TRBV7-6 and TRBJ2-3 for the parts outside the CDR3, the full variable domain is GAGVSQSPRYKVTKRGQDVALRCDPISGHVSLYWYRQALGQGPEFLTYFNYEAQQDKSGLPNDRFSAERPEGSISTLTIQRTEQRDSAMYRCASSLVGSPTDTQYFGPGTRLTVL.

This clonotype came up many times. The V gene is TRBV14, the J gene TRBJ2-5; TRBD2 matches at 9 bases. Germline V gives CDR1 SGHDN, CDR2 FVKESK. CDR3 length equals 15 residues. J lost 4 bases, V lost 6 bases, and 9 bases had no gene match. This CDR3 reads CASSLVAGVLETQYF. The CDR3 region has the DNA TGTGCCAGCAGTTTGGTAGCGGGAGTACTAGAGACCCAGTACTTC.

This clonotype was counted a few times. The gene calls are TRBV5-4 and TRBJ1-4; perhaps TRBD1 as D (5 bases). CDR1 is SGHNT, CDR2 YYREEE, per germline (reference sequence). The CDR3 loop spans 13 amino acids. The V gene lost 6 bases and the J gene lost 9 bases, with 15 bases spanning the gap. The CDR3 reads CASTPGPGKKLFF. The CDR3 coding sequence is TGTGCCAGCACCCCGGGACCCGGGAAAAAACTGTTTTTT. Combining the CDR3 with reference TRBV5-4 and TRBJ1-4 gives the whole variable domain ETGVTQSPTHLIKTRGQQVTLRCSSQSGHNTVSWYQQALGQGPQFIFQYYREEENGRGNFPPRFSGLQFPNYSSELNVNALELDDSALYLCASTPGPGKKLFFGSGTQLSVL.

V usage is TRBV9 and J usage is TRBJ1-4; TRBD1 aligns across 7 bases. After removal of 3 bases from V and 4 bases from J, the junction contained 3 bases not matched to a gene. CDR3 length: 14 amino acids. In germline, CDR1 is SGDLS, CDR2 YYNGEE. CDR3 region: CASSEGAGNEKLFF. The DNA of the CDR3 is TGTGCCAGCAGCGAGGGGGCAGGTAATGAAAAACTGTTTTTT.

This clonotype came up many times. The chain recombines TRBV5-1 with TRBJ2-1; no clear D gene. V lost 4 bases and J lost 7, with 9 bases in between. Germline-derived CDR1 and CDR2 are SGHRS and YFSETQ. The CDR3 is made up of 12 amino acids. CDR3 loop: CASSPGQNEQFF. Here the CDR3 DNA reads TGCGCCAGCAGCCCCGGGCAGAATGAGCAGTTCTTC.

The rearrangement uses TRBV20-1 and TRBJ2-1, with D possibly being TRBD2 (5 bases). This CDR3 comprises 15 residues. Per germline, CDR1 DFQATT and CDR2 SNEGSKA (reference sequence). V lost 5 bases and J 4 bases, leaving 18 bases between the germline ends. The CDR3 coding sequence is TGCAGTGCTCACCCGGGATTGGGGATATACAATGAGCAGTTCTTC. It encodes CSAHPGLGIYNEQFF.

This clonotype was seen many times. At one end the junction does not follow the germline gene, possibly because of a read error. For the CDR3, the DNA is TGCGCCAGCAGCTTGGACCGAGGCACAGATACGCAGTATTTT. The encoded protein is CASSLDRGTDTQYF. This chain uses TRBV7-2 with TRBJ2-3; D call uncertain. The germline V gene has CDR1 SGHTA and CDR2 FQGNSA. The CDR3 is 14 amino acids.

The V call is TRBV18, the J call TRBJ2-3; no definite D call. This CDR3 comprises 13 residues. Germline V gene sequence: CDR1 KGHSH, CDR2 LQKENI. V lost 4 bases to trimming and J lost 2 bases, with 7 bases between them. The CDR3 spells CASSQRSTDTQYF. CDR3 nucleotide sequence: TGTGCCAGCTCACAACGGTCCACAGATACGCAGTATTTT.

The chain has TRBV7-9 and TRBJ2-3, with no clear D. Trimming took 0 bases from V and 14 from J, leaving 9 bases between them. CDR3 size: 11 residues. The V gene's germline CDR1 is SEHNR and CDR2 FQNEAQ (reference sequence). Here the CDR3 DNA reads TGTGCCAGCAGCTTAGCCGGTCTTCGGTATTTT. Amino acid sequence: CASSLAGLRYF. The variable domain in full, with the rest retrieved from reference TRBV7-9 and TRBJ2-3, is DTGVSQNPRHKITKRGQNVTFRCDPISEHNRLYWYRQTLGQGPEFLTYFQNEAQLEKSRLLSDRFSAERPKGSFSTLEIQRTEQGDSAMYLCASSLAGLRYFGPGTRLTVL.

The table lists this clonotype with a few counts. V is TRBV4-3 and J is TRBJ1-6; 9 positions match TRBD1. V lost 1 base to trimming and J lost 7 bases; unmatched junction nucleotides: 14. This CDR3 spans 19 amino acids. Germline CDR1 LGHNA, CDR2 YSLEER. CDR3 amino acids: CASSQGSGVGTGWNSPLHF. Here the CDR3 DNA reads TGCGCCAGCAGCCAAGGGTCCGGTGTTGGGACAGGGTGGAATTCACCCCTCCACTTT.

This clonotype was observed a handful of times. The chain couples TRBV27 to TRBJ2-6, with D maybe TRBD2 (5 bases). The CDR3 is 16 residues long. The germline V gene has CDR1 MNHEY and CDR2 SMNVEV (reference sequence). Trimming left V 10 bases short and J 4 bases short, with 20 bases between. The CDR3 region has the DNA TGTGCCACCACCCCCCGGCCCGGGGTAGGGGCCAACGTCCTGACTTTC. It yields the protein CATTPRPGVGANVLTF.

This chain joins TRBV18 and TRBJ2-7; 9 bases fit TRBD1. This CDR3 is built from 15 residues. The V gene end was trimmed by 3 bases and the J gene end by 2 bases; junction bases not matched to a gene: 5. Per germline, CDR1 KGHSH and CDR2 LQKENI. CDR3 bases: TGTGCCAGCTCACCGACTACAGGGGGCGCCTACGAGCAGTACTTC. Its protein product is CASSPTTGGAYEQYF.

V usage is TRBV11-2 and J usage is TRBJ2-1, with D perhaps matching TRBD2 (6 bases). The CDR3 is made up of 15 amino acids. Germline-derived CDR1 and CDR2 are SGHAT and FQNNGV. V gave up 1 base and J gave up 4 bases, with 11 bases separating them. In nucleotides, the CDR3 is TGTGCCAGCAGCTTAGGCGGGGAGATTTACAATGAGCAGTTCTTC. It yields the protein CASSLGGEIYNEQFF.

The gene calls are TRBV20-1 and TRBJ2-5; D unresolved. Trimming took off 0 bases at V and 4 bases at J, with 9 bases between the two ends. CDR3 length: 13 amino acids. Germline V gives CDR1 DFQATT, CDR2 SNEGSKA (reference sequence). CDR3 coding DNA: TGCAGTGCTAGAGATAAACATCTAGAGACCCAGTACTTC. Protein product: CSARDKHLETQYF.

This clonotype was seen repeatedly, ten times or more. The CDR3 DNA reads TGTGCCAGCAGCTCAAGCGGGTATAGGGATCCTTATAATTCACCCCTCCACTTT. Amino acid sequence: CASSSSGYRDPYNSPLHF. The chain uses TRBV7-2 and TRBJ1-6; D gene ambiguous. Germline values: CDR1 SGHTA, CDR2 FQGNSA. V lost 4 bases, J lost 4 bases, and 20 bases lay in between. The CDR3 loop spans 18 amino acids.

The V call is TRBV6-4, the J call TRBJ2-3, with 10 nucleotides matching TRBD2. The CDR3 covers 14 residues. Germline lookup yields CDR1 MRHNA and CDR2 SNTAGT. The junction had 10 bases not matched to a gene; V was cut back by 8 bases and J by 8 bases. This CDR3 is CASQMLAGGGTQYF. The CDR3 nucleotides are TGTGCCAGCCAAATGTTAGCGGGAGGAGGTACGCAGTATTTT.

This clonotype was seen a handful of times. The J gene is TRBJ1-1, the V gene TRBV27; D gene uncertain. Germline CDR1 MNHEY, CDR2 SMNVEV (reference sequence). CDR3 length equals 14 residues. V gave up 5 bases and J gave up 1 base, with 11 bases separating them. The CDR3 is CASSKGWENTEAFF. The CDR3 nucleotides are TGTGCCAGCAGTAAAGGGTGGGAGAACACTGAAGCTTTCTTT.